The 16 T cell receptor beta chains below were found in one sample sequenced in a study of blood T cell repertoires in COVID-19 (dated by TCRdb to about 2020). The protocol used for the library was the immunoSEQ multiplex PCR assay. Entries here come from immuneACCESS through TCRdb and include only in-frame sequences with V and J called. Some clones fail to appear in such tables; in the studies checked, an unresolved V gene covers under half of the shortfall, and the cause of the remainder is unknown. The sample table holds about 64,000 clones, of which approximately 90% were seen once. In total, the top ten clones hold around 3.5% of the sample. The sample was peripheral blood. The receptors originated from a man aged 45-60 years with active COVID-19.

The rearrangement joins TRBV3-1 (or the pseudogene TRBV3-2) to TRBJ2-2; 7 nucleotides agree with TRBD2. CDR1 and CDR2 (germline): LGHDT, YNNKEL (reference sequence). Trimming took 3 bases from V and 4 from J; bases not matched to a gene: 5. The CDR3 consists of 15 residues. CDR3: CASSHGGVGTGELFF. The CDR3, as DNA: TGTGCCAGCAGCCATGGGGGGGTGGGCACCGGGGAGCTGTTTTTT.

The rearrangement links TRBV27 to TRBJ2-7; 7 nucleotides agree with TRBD2. The germline V gene has CDR1 MNHEY and CDR2 SMNVEV (reference sequence). The CDR3 runs 14 residues. V trimming: 4 bases; J trimming: 3 bases; junction bases outside the gene matches: 6. CDR3 loop: CASSSPGGSYEQYF. CDR3 nucleotide sequence: TGTGCCAGCAGTTCCCCCGGCGGGAGCTACGAGCAGTACTTC.

By its share, this clone is medium-sized. This chain links TRBV6-5 with TRBJ1-6; D is perhaps TRBD1 (5 bases). Per the germline V gene, CDR1 is MNHEY and CDR2 is SVGAGI. This CDR3 comprises 14 residues. Trimming stripped 6 bases from V and 6 bases from J, with 12 bases between. This CDR3 is CASSLDRGNSPLHF. CDR3 DNA sequence: TGTGCCAGCAGCCTGGATAGGGGTAATTCACCCCTCCACTTT.

The V gene is TRBV3-1 (or the pseudogene TRBV3-2), the J gene TRBJ2-2, with 10 bases matching TRBD1. CDR3 length: 15 residues. V shed 4 bases and J 1 base; nucleotides not matched to a gene: 0. Germline CDR1 is LGHDT and CDR2 is YNNKEL (reference sequence). The CDR3 spells CASSRTGGNTGELFF. For the CDR3, the DNA is TGTGCCAGCAGCCGGACAGGGGGGAACACCGGGGAGCTGTTTTTT.

The rearrangement uses TRBV3-1 (or the pseudogene TRBV3-2) and TRBJ2-7, with 7 bases lining up with TRBD1. V shed 1 base and J 6 bases; nucleotides not matched to a gene: 3. This CDR3 comprises 13 residues. Germline V gene data show CDR1 as LGHDT and CDR2 as YNNKEL (reference sequence). CDR3 in amino acids: CASSQVRQGEQYF. CDR3 bases: TGTGCCAGCAGCCAAGTACGACAGGGCGAGCAGTACTTC.

The CDR3 here is CASSPFNSPLHF. The CDR3 DNA is TGTGCCAGCAGCCCCTTCAATTCACCCCTCCACTTT. V is TRBV3-1 (or the pseudogene TRBV3-2) and J is TRBJ1-6; D is undetermined. The V and J ends lost 4 bases and 7 bases respectively, with 5 bases between them. Germline CDR1 reads LGHDT; CDR2 reads YNNKEL (reference sequence). The CDR3 spans 12 residues.

This clone was picked up one time. CDR3 loop: CATSDALAGTYNEQFF. The CDR3 bases are TGTGCCACCAGTGATGCACTAGCGGGTACCTACAATGAGCAGTTCTTC. The V gene is TRBV24-1, the J gene TRBJ2-1; 9 bases line up with TRBD2. The CDR3 runs 16 residues. V lost 3 bases, J lost 2 bases, and 4 bases stayed unmatched. Germline V gene data show CDR1 as KGHDR and CDR2 as SFDVKD.

J is TRBJ1-1 and V is TRBV10-1; D may be TRBD1 (6 bases). CDR3 length: 13 amino acids. Trimming stripped 8 bases from V and 5 bases from J, with 15 bases between. Germline CDR1 reads WNHNN; CDR2 reads SYGVQD (reference sequence). The CDR3 DNA follows: TGCGCCAGCGCCGGGACACTCCGAACTGAAGCTTTCTTT. Translation gives CASAGTLRTEAFF.

This sequence joins TRBV6-2 or TRBV6-3 and TRBJ2-3, with 9 bases matching TRBD2. The germline CDR1 and CDR2 sequences are MNHEY and SVGEGT. This CDR3 is built from 15 residues. Unmatched junction bases numbered 9, after V lost 6 bases and J lost 5 bases. The CDR3 DNA is TGTGCCAGCAGCCCCGTCGGTAGCGGGGGAGATACGCAGTATTTT. Amino acid sequence: CASSPVGSGGDTQYF.

The chain carries TRBV5-8 and TRBJ2-3; D ambiguous. The CDR3 is 14 residues long. Germline CDR1 SGHTS, CDR2 YDEGEE. V was pared by 2 bases and J by 1 base, with 8 bases between. The DNA of the CDR3 is TGTGCCAGCAGCTTATCTGCGGGCACAGATACGCAGTATTTT. Protein sequence: CASSLSAGTDTQYF.

This clone came up once. The rearrangement joins TRBV5-1 to TRBJ2-3; D remains ambiguous. With 4 bases removed from V and 6 bases from J, the gap between germline ends came to 12 bases. The CDR3 is 13 amino acids. CDR1 is SGHRS, CDR2 YFSETQ, per germline. DNA of the CDR3: TGCGCCAGCAGCGATTCATACTCGGATACGCAGTATTTT. This encodes CASSDSYSDTQYF.

A few counts support this clone. DNA of the CDR3: TGCACCAGCAGCTTAGGGGCCGGGTCCTACGAGCAGTACTTC. As protein: CTSSLGAGSYEQYF. The chain combines TRBV1 with TRBJ2-7; the listed D gene, TRBD1, was not tested against the DNA. TRBV1 is a pseudogene locus. The CDR3 contains 14 residues.

DNA of the CDR3: TGTGCCAGCAGTTTCGGTCTAGCGGGGGCGGAGTTCTTC. Encoded protein: CASSFGLAGAEFF. V gene TRBV12-3 or TRBV12-4 combines with J gene TRBJ2-1; 10 positions match TRBD2. Trimming took 3 bases from V and 14 from J; bases not matched to a gene: 7. This CDR3 is 13 amino acids long.

This chain uses TRBV30 with TRBJ1-3; TRBD1 agrees at 8 bases. The J segment lost 1 base and the V segment lost 4 bases, leaving 6 bases of the junction unmatched. The CDR3 covers 15 residues. Germline-derived CDR1 and CDR2 are GTSNPN and SVGIG (reference sequence). The CDR3 DNA follows: TGTGCCTGGAACAGACAGGGGACATCTGGAAACACCATATATTTT. Amino acid sequence: CAWNRQGTSGNTIYF.

The chain employs TRBV10-2 and TRBJ2-5; D not certain. CDR1 WSHSY and CDR2 SAAADI come from the germline V gene. The CDR3 length is 16 residues. V was trimmed by 2 bases and J by 0 bases, leaving 13 bases between them. As DNA, the CDR3 is TGCGCCAGCAGTGAGACCCGGTCCCGATACCAAGAGACCCAGTACTTC. Protein: CASSETRSRYQETQYF.

The rearrangement links TRBV19 to TRBJ2-1; a weak D match, TRBD2 (7 bases). Germline loops: CDR1 LNHDA, CDR2 SQIVND (reference sequence). The CDR3 length is 19 residues. V was trimmed by 5 bases and J by 0 bases, leaving 23 bases between them. CDR3 sequence (DNA): TGTGCCAGTAGTCGCGGGGGCTACGGGACCATGAGCTCCTACAATGAGCAGTTCTTC. It codes for CASSRGGYGTMSSYNEQFF. Complete variable domain (other parts from reference TRBV19 and TRBJ2-1): DGGITQSPKYLFRKEGQNVTLSCEQNLNHDAMYWYRQDPGQGLRLIYYSQIVNDFQKGDIAEGYSVSREKKESFPLTVTSAQKNPTAFYLCASSRGGYGTMSSYNEQFFGPGTRLTVL.